The 17 T cell receptor beta chains given below trace back to one sample, sequenced in a study of T cells after yellow fever vaccination. TCRdb processed the 5' RACE reads anew with MiXCR; each CDR3 protein has one entry. Here the sample spans about 370,000 distinct CDR3 sequences, approximately 10% being singletons. Sequenced here: PBMCs, sampled on the day of the first yellow fever vaccination. These receptor sequences come from a man aged 18 to 30 who received the YFV17D yellow fever vaccine.

The chain has TRBV6-2 or TRBV6-3 and TRBJ2-3, with 11 bases lining up with TRBD1. The CDR3 consists of 16 residues. Per the germline V gene, CDR1 is MNHEY and CDR2 is SVGEGT. V trimming: 2 bases; J trimming: 4 bases; junction bases outside the gene matches: 5. The CDR3 DNA reads as TGTGCCAGCAGTTACCTGGGGGACAGGGGGGCAGATACGCAGTATTTT. Its translation is CASSYLGDRGADTQYF.

The V gene is TRBV20-1, the J gene TRBJ1-1, with a possible D match to TRBD1 (6 bases). The CDR3 covers 14 residues. Deletions cut 3 bases from V and 1 base from J, with 12 bases between. Germline V CDR1 and CDR2: DFQATT, SNEGSKA (reference sequence). The CDR3 coding sequence is TGCAGTGCTAGGCCGGGGGGCGGGAACACTGAAGCTTTCTTT. Translation: CSARPGGGNTEAFF.

V usage is TRBV20-1 and J usage is TRBJ2-1, with D uncertain. Germline values: CDR1 DFQATT, CDR2 SNEGSKA (reference sequence). V lost 5 bases to trimming and J lost 0 bases, with 14 bases between them. The CDR3 contains 15 residues. In nucleotides, the CDR3 is TGCAGTGCTGGCCTAGGATGGAGCTCCTACAATGAGCAGTTCTTC. Its protein is CSAGLGWSSYNEQFF.

This clonotype has a handful of counts. The V gene is TRBV2, the J gene TRBJ2-2; perhaps D is TRBD1 or TRBD2 (6 bases each). The ends were cut back, 2 bases at V and 5 bases at J, with 12 bases in the middle. Germline V gene lookup returns CDR1 SNHLY and CDR2 FYNNEI. This CDR3 region has 15 residues. Here the CDR3 reads CASSERRGGTGELFF. As DNA, the CDR3 is TGTGCCAGCAGTGAACGCAGGGGAGGAACCGGGGAGCTGTTTTTT.

In this sample, this clonotype turned up a few times. The V gene is TRBV15, the J gene TRBJ2-5; a possible D gene is TRBD1 (6 bases). Germline loops: CDR1 LNHNV, CDR2 YYDKDF (reference sequence). This CDR3 is built from 13 residues. V lost 3 bases and J lost 2, with 7 bases in between. CDR3 sequence (DNA): TGTGCCACCAGCAGGGGGGCACAAGAGACCCAGTACTTC. Protein sequence: CATSRGAQETQYF.

In its sample, this clonotype was seen a few times. The chain joins TRBV12-3 or TRBV12-4 to TRBJ2-1; 7 bases align to TRBD2. The V gene end was trimmed by 10 bases and the J gene end by 12 bases; junction bases not matched to a gene: 9. The CDR3 has 11 residues. CDR3 sequence reads: CATWEGNWQFF. The CDR3 DNA reads TGTGCCACCTGGGAGGGAAATTGGCAGTTCTTC.

This clonotype was recorded a few times. The chain carries TRBV30 and TRBJ1-3; D is perhaps TRBD1 (5 bases). The CDR3 length is 14 residues. Germline V gene lookup returns CDR1 GTSNPN and CDR2 SVGIG (reference sequence). Trimming took 2 bases from V and 4 from J, leaving 12 bases between them. CDR3 sequence: CAWSPGTLGNTIYF. The CDR3 nucleotides are TGTGCCTGGAGTCCAGGGACTTTGGGAAACACCATATATTTT.

The chain uses TRBV10-3 and TRBJ1-5; TRBD1 matches at 7 bases. The germline gives CDR1 ENHRY, CDR2 SYGVKD. This CDR3 has 13 amino acids. V gave up 11 bases and J gave up 3 bases; unmatched junction bases: 7. In nucleotides, the CDR3 is TGTGCCTCGGGACAGCAAATCAATCAGCCCCAGCATTTT. It is translated as CASGQQINQPQHF.

This rearrangement joins TRBV7-9 to TRBJ2-7; D may be TRBD1 (6 bases). The germline gives CDR1 SEHNR, CDR2 FQNEAQ (reference sequence). V lost 1 base to trimming and J lost 5 bases, with 18 bases between them. This CDR3 region has 16 residues. CDR3 in DNA: TGTGCCAGCAGCTTAGATTACAACAGGGCGGTTCACGAGCAGTACTTC. Encoded protein: CASSLDYNRAVHEQYF. The complete variable domain, with remaining parts taken from reference TRBV7-9 and TRBJ2-7, reads DTGVSQNPRHKITKRGQNVTFRCDPISEHNRLYWYRQTLGQGPEFLTYFQNEAQLEKSRLLSDRFSAERPKGSFSTLEIQRTEQGDSAMYLCASSLDYNRAVHEQYFGPGTRLTVT.

In its sample, this clonotype was seen a few times. The chain couples TRBV7-9 to TRBJ2-1; D unresolved. V lost 1 base, J lost 5 bases, and 12 bases lay in between. The CDR3 is made up of 15 amino acids. The V gene's germline CDR1 is SEHNR and CDR2 FQNEAQ (reference sequence). CDR3 region: CASSLDLPYNNEQFF. The CDR3 nucleotides read TGTGCCAGCAGCTTAGACCTACCTTATAACAATGAGCAGTTCTTC. The full variable domain, in which reference TRBV7-9 and TRBJ2-1 provide the parts outside the CDR3, is DTGVSQNPRHKITKRGQNVTFRCDPISEHNRLYWYRQTLGQGPEFLTYFQNEAQLEKSRLLSDRFSAERPKGSFSTLEIQRTEQGDSAMYLCASSLDLPYNNEQFFGPGTRLTVL.

This clonotype occurred a few times. The chain links TRBV4-3 to TRBJ1-3; no firm D call. With 3 bases removed from V and 7 bases from J, the gap between germline ends came to 7 bases. The CDR3 has 12 amino acids. Germline loops: CDR1 LGHNA, CDR2 YSLEER. The chain's CDR3 is CASSQVGNTIYF. As DNA, the CDR3 is TGCGCCAGCAGCCAGGTCGGCAACACCATATATTTT.

This clonotype has a count of ten or more. In DNA, the CDR3 is TGTGCCAGCAGCTTAAGCAGGGGGCAAAACTATGGCTACACCTTC. Amino acid sequence: CASSLSRGQNYGYTF. This rearrangement joins TRBV7-2 to TRBJ1-2; 8 bases agree with TRBD1. The germline V gene has CDR1 SGHTA and CDR2 FQGNSA. The CDR3 loop spans 15 amino acids. The junction had 4 bases not matched to a gene; V was cut back by 2 bases and J by 2 bases.

This clonotype was observed at least ten times. V usage is TRBV7-3 and J usage is TRBJ2-5; no definite D call. Germline V gene sequence: CDR1 SGHTA, CDR2 FQGTGA. The germline V and J ends were trimmed by 5 bases and 4 bases, with 14 bases remaining between them. This CDR3 is 14 amino acids long. CDR3 in DNA: TGTGCCAGCAGCCCCTCTAGTTTCGGAGAGACCCAGTACTTC. Protein: CASSPSSFGETQYF. Using reference TRBV7-3 and TRBJ2-5 for the parts outside the CDR3, the full variable domain is GAGVSQTPSNKVTEKGKYVELRCDPISGHTALYWYRQSLGQGPEFLIYFQGTGAADDSGLPNDRFFAVRPEGSVSTLKIQRTERGDSAVYLCASSPSSFGETQYFGPGTRLLVL.

The gene calls are TRBV3-1 and TRBJ2-5; D is perhaps TRBD1 (5 bases). The germline V gene has CDR1 LGHDT and CDR2 YNNKEL (reference sequence). Trimming took 0 bases from V and 1 from J, leaving 15 bases between them. The CDR3 sequence is 17 residues long. The CDR3: CASSQEDILWGQETQYF. The CDR3 bases are TGTGCCAGCAGCCAAGAGGACATCCTTTGGGGCCAAGAGACCCAGTACTTC.

The chain employs TRBV7-9 and TRBJ1-1, with TRBD1 matching 10 bases. CDR1 and CDR2 from the germline V gene are SEHNR and FQNEAQ (reference sequence). V lost 5 bases, J lost 5 bases, and 8 bases stayed unmatched. This CDR3 is 15 amino acids long. The DNA of the CDR3 is TGTGCCAGCAGCACTCGGACAGGGGGGTCAACTGAAGCTTTCTTT. Residues: CASSTRTGGSTEAFF.

This clonotype was counted only a few times. The chain has TRBV9 and TRBJ2-1; 10 bases line up with TRBD2. The CDR3 length is 19 residues. Germline V CDR1 and CDR2: SGDLS, YYNGEE. The ends lost 3 bases at V and 2 bases at J; junction bases unmatched: 14. The CDR3 region is CASSGLAGGRQSTYNEQFF. The CDR3 region has the DNA TGTGCCAGCAGCGGCTTAGCGGGGGGCCGCCAATCGACCTACAATGAGCAGTTCTTC.

This clonotype has just a few counts. This chain uses TRBV5-1 with TRBJ2-2; 8 bases match TRBD1. This CDR3 has 15 amino acids. The germline V gene has CDR1 SGHRS and CDR2 YFSETQ. J was trimmed by 3 bases and V by 2 bases; bases with no gene match: 3. The CDR3 loop reads CASSFSRGHTGELFF. CDR3 nucleotides: TGCGCCAGCAGCTTTTCCAGGGGGCACACCGGGGAGCTGTTTTTT.